A selection of T cell receptor beta chains follows, all from one sample in a study of blood T cell repertoires in COVID-19. The method was immunoSEQ multiplex PCR; TCRdb's version includes in-frame clones alone and lacks a portion of them. The table lists approximately 290,000 clones, 85% to 90% of them singletons. Specimen: PBMCs or T cells enriched from blood (not recorded which). These receptors all stem from a woman in her late teens or twenties with acute COVID-19. Each CDR3 is given with its conserved first and last residue. Fields, in order: J gene, D gene, clone size, V gene, CDR3 protein, CDR3 DNA. The D gene is left open where the match is weak. Clone size is stated in some rows and not others, as once, few, many or a class when expanded.

TRBJ2-7,NA,NA,TRBV19,CASSITTSYEQYF,TGTGCCAGTAGTATAACGACATCCTACGAGCAGTACTTC
TRBJ1-1,NA,NA,TRBV5-1,CASSALTGRTEAFF,TGCGCCAGCAGCGCTCTGACAGGAAGGACTGAAGCTTTCTTT
TRBJ1-3,NA,once,TRBV6-5,CATALYRDPGNTIYF,TGTGCCACTGCCCTCTACAGGGACCCTGGAAACACCATATATTTT
TRBJ1-2,NA,NA,TRBV19,CASSIPTIKGGYTF,TGTGCCAGTAGTATACCGACTATAAAAGGGGGCTACACCTTC
TRBJ2-3,NA,NA,TRBV10-1,CASSDSDRFDTQYF,TGCGCCAGCAGTGATTCTGACAGATTCGATACGCAGTATTTT
TRBJ1-1,NA,NA,TRBV9,CASSPRAGADTEAFF,TGTGCCAGCAGCCCGCGGGCAGGGGCGGACACTGAAGCTTTCTTT
TRBJ1-1,TRBD1,NA,TRBV5-1,CASRPNSGGTEAFF,TGCGCCAGCAGACCCAACTCAGGGGGCACTGAAGCTTTCTTT
TRBJ1-4,TRBD1,NA,TRBV11-2,CASSLRLQGGNEKLFF,TGTGCCAGCAGCTTAAGGTTACAGGGGGGAAACGAAAAACTGTTTTTT
TRBJ1-5,TRBD1,NA,TRBV28,CASSSGQGGYSNQPQHF,TGTGCCAGCTCCTCCGGACAGGGCGGGTATAGCAATCAGCCCCAGCATTTT
TRBJ2-7,TRBD2,NA,TRBV7-9,CASSLAARENSYEQYF,TGTGCCAGCAGCTTAGCTGCGCGGGAGAACTCCTACGAGCAGTACTTC
TRBJ2-3,NA,NA,TRBV7-3,CASSQTGTTDTQYF,TGTGCCAGCAGCCAAACAGGGACAACAGATACGCAGTATTTT
TRBJ1-2,NA,NA,TRBV28,CASSLRQDKNDYGYTF,TGTGCCAGCAGTTTACGACAGGATAAGAACGATTATGGCTACACCTTC
TRBJ1-1,NA,NA,TRBV5-1,CASSLTQGTEAFF,TGCGCCAGCAGCTTGACACAGGGAACTGAAGCTTTCTTT
TRBJ1-2,TRBD1,NA,TRBV5-1,CASRTGTEPGYTF,TGCGCCAGCAGAACCGGGACAGAACCTGGCTACACCTTC
TRBJ2-5,TRBD1,NA,TRBV28,CASSSGQGRKQETQYF,TGTGCCAGCAGTTCCGGACAGGGGAGAAAGCAAGAGACCCAGTACTTC
TRBJ1-2,NA,NA,TRBV10-1,CASSSRTDYGYTF,TGCGCCAGCAGCTCTCGGACAGATTATGGCTACACCTTC
TRBJ2-3,TRBD2,NA,TRBV11-2,CASSLRRTSPTDTQYF,TGTGCCAGCAGCTTAAGGAGGACTAGCCCTACCGATACGCAGTATTTT
TRBJ1-1,NA,once,TRBV19,CASRGTANTEAFF,TGTGCCAGTAGAGGGACTGCGAACACTGAAGCTTTCTTT
TRBJ1-2,NA,NA,TRBV28,CASSFGGIYGYTF,TGTGCCAGCAGTTTCGGGGGTATATATGGCTACACCTTC
TRBJ1-5,NA,NA,TRBV7-7,CASSFGQHLNQPQHF,TGTGCTAGCAGCTTCGGACAGCACCTTAATCAGCCCCAGCATTTT
TRBJ2-7,TRBD1,once,TRBV6-5,CASSWPGTGVTYEQYF,TGTGCCAGCAGTTGGCCCGGGACAGGGGTCACCTACGAGCAGTACTTC
TRBJ2-5,NA,once,TRBV29-1,CSVGRTQETQYF,TGCAGCGTCGGGAGAACCCAAGAGACCCAGTACTTC
TRBJ1-5,TRBD1,NA,TRBV19,CASRARTGDPNYQPQHF,TGTGCCAGTAGGGCCCGGACAGGGGACCCAAACTATCAGCCCCAGCATTTT
TRBJ1-5,NA,NA,TRBV27,CASTPVGGAGQPQHF,TGTGCCAGCACACCAGTAGGGGGGGCAGGTCAGCCCCAGCATTTT